A single TCR beta chain is shown here with its context. This sample is part of a study of blood T cell repertoires in COVID-19. The data were produced by immunoSEQ multiplex PCR, yet TCRdb's version contains in-frame clones alone and is incomplete. The sample holds about 54,000 clones, approximately 80% seen once. V was pared by 4 bases and J by 8 bases, with 14 bases between. The CDR3 runs to 13 residues. Germline V gene sequence: CDR1 SGHDN, CDR2 FVKESK. The receptor was derived from a woman in her fifties or sixties with acute or convalescent COVID-19. The sample taken for sequencing was peripheral blood. The V gene is TRBV14, the J gene TRBJ1-2; a possible D gene is TRBD1 (5 bases). CDR3 loop: CASSRTGYGGYTF. CDR3 bases: TGTGCCAGCAGCCGTACAGGATATGGAGGCTACACCTTC.